This TCR beta chain was found in a study of PD-1 blockade in classical Hodgkin lymphoma. Produced via immunoSEQ multiplex PCR; TCRdb's table is partial and in-frame only. Among more than 8,000 clones listed, approximately 90% were seen once. The time point is: cycle 4 day 1 (C4D1), after 6 weeks of nivolumab. All the patients suffered relapse after autologous stem cell transplantation, and brentuximab vedotin exposure differed. Source: peripheral blood mononuclear cells (PBMCs), taken before the fourth cycle of nivolumab. The sequence was obtained from a human donor with classical Hodgkin lymphoma.

CDR3 amino acids: CASSGEGGDGYTF. CDR3 DNA sequence: TGTGCCAGCAGCGGCGAGGGGGGAGATGGCTACACCTTC. The chain carries TRBV7-9 and TRBJ1-2; weak D call: TRBD1 (6 bases). This CDR3 is built from 13 residues. Trimming took 5 bases from V and 6 from J, leaving 13 bases between them. In germline, CDR1 is SEHNR, CDR2 FQNEAQ (reference sequence).